The rows below give T cell receptor beta chains drawn from one sample of a study of spatial heterogeneity in lung cancer. TCRdb reprocessed the 5' RACE reads via MiXCR and lists one record per CDR3 protein. The sample lists about 16,000 distinct CDR3 sequences; approximately 7.5% were seen once. The sample here was PBMCs, taken at surgery. Every receptor here comes from a female donor with early-stage non-small cell lung cancer. CDR3s include the opening cysteine and the closing phenylalanine or tryptophan. A D gene is named only where the DNA matches it firmly. A clone size is listed for some rows: how often the clone was seen (once, few, many), or a class if it is expanded.

clone_size j_call d_call v_call cdr3_nt cdr3_aa
few TRBJ2-3 . TRBV19 TGTGCCAGTAGTACAGACGGGGTCACAGATACGCAGTATTTT CASSTDGVTDTQYF
. TRBJ2-7 . TRBV7-7 TGTGCTAGCAGCGCGAACCAGGGCTACGAGCAGTACTTC CASSANQGYEQYF
many TRBJ2-7 . TRBV18 TGTGCCACCGCCCAGTCTGCCTACGAGCAGTACTTC CATAQSAYEQYF
few TRBJ2-1 . TRBV4-1 TGCGCCAGCAGCTGGCGGGTCCTGGTAAATGAGCAGTTCTTC CASSWRVLVNEQFF
many TRBJ2-5 . TRBV12-3/TRBV12-4 TGTGCCAGCACGGAACAGGGCCAAGAGACCCAGTACTTC CASTEQGQETQYF
many TRBJ2-1 . TRBV30 TGTGCCTGGAGTGCGGGGATTGAGCAGTTCTTC CAWSAGIEQFF
few TRBJ1-1 . TRBV10-3 TGTGCCATCAGGGGGTTCGGGGGCAGGACTGAAGCTTTCTTT CAIRGFGGRTEAFF
many TRBJ2-1 . TRBV28 TGTGCCAGCAGTTTACTACTAATGGGGGGAGTGGGCAATGAGCAGTTCTTC CASSLLLMGGVGNEQFF
few TRBJ2-5 TRBD1 TRBV7-7 TGTGCTAGCAGCTTAGTAGCAGGGTCCTCAGGGGGCGGAGAGACCCAGTACTTC CASSLVAGSSGGGETQYF
many TRBJ1-5 . TRBV6-1 TGTGCCAGCGCCCTGAGCAATCAGCCCCAGCATTTT CASALSNQPQHF
. TRBJ2-1 TRBD2 TRBV6-6 TGTGCCAGCAGTATAACTAGCGATGAGCAGTTCTTC CASSITSDEQFF
many TRBJ2-5 TRBD2 TRBV6-2/TRBV6-3 TGTGCCAGCAGTTCCCCCGGGACTAGTCAGGAGACCCAGTACTTC CASSSPGTSQETQYF
medium-sized TRBJ1-1 . TRBV9 TGTGCCAGCAGCGGATATAACACTGAAGCTTTCTTT CASSGYNTEAFF
many TRBJ1-2 . TRBV9 TGTGCCAGCGGGGAGGTTACCGGCTACACCTTC CASGEVTGYTF
few TRBJ1-5 . TRBV19 TGTGCCAGTAGCCCCGGGACACATAGCAATCAGCCCCAGCATTTT CASSPGTHSNQPQHF
many TRBJ2-7 TRBD2 TRBV28 TGTGCCAGCCTTTCTAGCGGGACTGAGAGCTACGAGCAGTACTTC CASLSSGTESYEQYF
few TRBJ2-2 TRBD1 TRBV11-2 TGTGCCAGCAGGAGGGACAGGAAAAAGGACGGGGAGCTGTTTTTT CASRRDRKKDGELFF
. TRBJ2-7 . TRBV10-2 TGCGCCAGCAGTCCCCTGAGGAGCTCCTACGAGCAGTACTTC CASSPLRSSYEQYF
many TRBJ1-5 TRBD1 TRBV5-1 TGCGCCAGCAGCCCCGGGACAGGGCTACAGCCCCAGCATTTT CASSPGTGLQPQHF
medium-sized TRBJ2-3 . TRBV9 TGTGCCAGCAGCGACCCCCGGGACCTCACAGATACGCAGTATTTT CASSDPRDLTDTQYF
. TRBJ2-5 . TRBV7-9 TGTGCCAGCAGCTTAGCGGGGGAGACCCAGTACTTC CASSLAGETQYF
many TRBJ2-3 . TRBV5-1 TGCGCCAGCAGCCCTACGACGGGTAATGACCTAGCAGATACGCAGTATTTT CASSPTTGNDLADTQYF
. TRBJ2-3 . TRBV4-3 TGCGCCAGCAGCCTTGGGAACACAGATACGCAGTATTTT CASSLGNTDTQYF
many TRBJ1-1 . TRBV5-1 TGCGCCAGCAGCTTGGGACAGACTGAAGCTTTCTTT CASSLGQTEAFF
many TRBJ2-1 . TRBV2 TGTGCCAGCAGAGGGACTGCGACCAATGAGCAGTTCTTC CASRGTATNEQFF
. TRBJ1-5 TRBD1 TRBV15 TGTGCCACCAGCAGGGAAACAGGGGGAAGTCAGCCCCAGCATTTT CATSRETGGSQPQHF
many TRBJ2-3 TRBD2 TRBV4-1 TGCGCCAGCAGCCTCCAGCGGGGGCTCCAGGATACGCAGTATTTT CASSLQRGLQDTQYF
few TRBJ2-1 . TRBV5-1 TGCGCCAGCAGCTTGGGCCTTTACGCTGAGCAGTTCTTC CASSLGLYAEQFF
many TRBJ2-7 TRBD1 TRBV6-6 TGTGCCAGCACCTCGGACAGGGCGGGAGAGCAGTACTTC CASTSDRAGEQYF
. TRBJ2-3 . TRBV6-6 TGTGCCAGCAGTTACTCCCAACTTGAGTCCACAGATACGCAGTATTTT CASSYSQLESTDTQYF
. TRBJ2-6 . TRBV19 TGTGCCACCGCTTATGGGGGGACAGTGGTGACTGGGGCCAACGTCCTGACTTTC CATAYGGTVVTGANVLTF
. TRBJ1-1 . TRBV18 TGTGCCAGCTCACCAAGGCAGGGCTCCACTGAAGCTTTCTTT CASSPRQGSTEAFF
many TRBJ1-5 . TRBV3-1 TGTGCCAGCAGCCAACAAGCAGGGGGCAATCAGCCCCAGCATTTT CASSQQAGGNQPQHF